These T cell receptor beta chains were read from a single sample in a study of CD8+CD57+ T cells in acquired aplastic anemia. One entry per CDR3 protein results from TCRdb running MiXCR on the reads. The sample carries under 500,000 distinct CDR3 sequences, around 30% recorded once. The sample consisted of sorted CD4+, CD8+, or CD8+CD57+ T cells (not recorded which) from PBMCs. These receptors were obtained from a human donor with aplastic anemia. CDR3s include the opening cysteine and the closing phenylalanine or tryptophan. A D gene is named only where the DNA matches it firmly. Size values are once, few and many counts, or a class for expanded clones, and some rows have none.

CDR3,DNA,size,D,J,V
CASSLQGDGSPLHF,TGTGCCAGCAGCCTACAGGGGGACGGTTCACCCCTCCACTTT,many,TRBD1,TRBJ1-6,TRBV7-9
CASSLGQKNQPQHF,TGTGCCAGCAGTTTAGGGCAGAAAAATCAGCCCCAGCATTTT,.,.,TRBJ1-5,TRBV28
CASSPFGQTYGYTF,TGTGCCAGCAGTCCCTTTGGACAGACTTATGGCTACACCTTC,few,.,TRBJ1-2,TRBV12-3/TRBV12-4
CASRSPGTGYEQYF,TGTGCCAGCAGAAGTCCAGGGACCGGTTACGAGCAGTACTTC,.,.,TRBJ2-7,TRBV5-6
CASSLKGGGSYEQYF,TGCGCCAGCAGCTTGAAGGGGGGGGGCTCCTACGAGCAGTACTTC,few,.,TRBJ2-7,TRBV5-1
CASSLTPWEQYF,TGTGCCAGCAGCCTTACCCCGTGGGAGCAGTACTTC,.,.,TRBJ2-7,TRBV7-2
CASSEWGRNQPQHF,TGTGCCAGCAGTGAATGGGGGAGAAATCAGCCCCAGCATTTT,many,.,TRBJ1-5,TRBV2
CASSLERVTEAFF,TGTGCCAGCAGTTTAGAACGAGTCACTGAAGCTTTCTTT,few,.,TRBJ1-1,TRBV12-3/TRBV12-4
CSVTRDTYGYTF,TGCAGCGTTACCCGGGACACCTATGGCTACACCTTC,.,.,TRBJ1-2,TRBV29-1
CASSQVDSDSPLHF,TGCGCCAGCAGCCAAGTTGACAGTGATTCACCCCTCCACTTT,once,.,TRBJ1-6,TRBV7-9
CSVEVRDTRGQPQHF,TGCAGCGTGGAGGTGAGGGACACCCGGGGTCAGCCCCAGCATTTT,few,.,TRBJ1-5,TRBV29-1
CSVVGLAGVGANVLTF,TGCAGCGTCGTGGGACTAGCGGGAGTTGGGGCCAACGTCCTGACTTTC,.,TRBD2,TRBJ2-6,TRBV29-1
CASSYRQGRFEQYF,TGTGCCAGCAGCTACCGACAGGGGAGGTTCGAGCAGTACTTC,.,TRBD1,TRBJ2-7,TRBV7-2
CASSQDTRDTIYF,TGTGCCAGCAGCCAAGATACGCGCGACACCATATATTTT,few,.,TRBJ1-3,TRBV4-2
CASSAGLAGNYEQYF,TGTGCCAGCAGTGCAGGACTAGCGGGAAACTACGAGCAGTACTTC,many,TRBD2,TRBJ2-7,TRBV2
CASIDRGPTEAFF,TGTGCCAGTATAGACAGGGGGCCTACTGAAGCTTTCTTT,.,TRBD1,TRBJ1-1,TRBV19
CASSGQGTGGGNTIYF,TGTGCCAGCAGCGGACAGGGGACAGGGGGTGGAAACACCATATATTTT,many,TRBD1,TRBJ1-3,TRBV7-9
CASSLGGGTGDSPLHF,TGTGCCAGCAGCTTAGGTGGGGGGACCGGGGATTCACCCCTCCACTTT,many,.,TRBJ1-6,TRBV11-2
CSARVGGMNTGELFF,TGCAGTGCCAGGGTAGGGGGGATGAACACCGGGGAGCTGTTTTTT,few,.,TRBJ2-2,TRBV20-1
CASTWGVSDTQYF,TGTGCCAGCACATGGGGGGTGTCAGATACGCAGTATTTT,.,.,TRBJ2-3,TRBV7-2
CATSDFTRQGLETQYF,TGTGCCACCAGTGATTTCACAAGACAGGGATTGGAGACCCAGTACTTC,many,TRBD1,TRBJ2-5,TRBV24-1